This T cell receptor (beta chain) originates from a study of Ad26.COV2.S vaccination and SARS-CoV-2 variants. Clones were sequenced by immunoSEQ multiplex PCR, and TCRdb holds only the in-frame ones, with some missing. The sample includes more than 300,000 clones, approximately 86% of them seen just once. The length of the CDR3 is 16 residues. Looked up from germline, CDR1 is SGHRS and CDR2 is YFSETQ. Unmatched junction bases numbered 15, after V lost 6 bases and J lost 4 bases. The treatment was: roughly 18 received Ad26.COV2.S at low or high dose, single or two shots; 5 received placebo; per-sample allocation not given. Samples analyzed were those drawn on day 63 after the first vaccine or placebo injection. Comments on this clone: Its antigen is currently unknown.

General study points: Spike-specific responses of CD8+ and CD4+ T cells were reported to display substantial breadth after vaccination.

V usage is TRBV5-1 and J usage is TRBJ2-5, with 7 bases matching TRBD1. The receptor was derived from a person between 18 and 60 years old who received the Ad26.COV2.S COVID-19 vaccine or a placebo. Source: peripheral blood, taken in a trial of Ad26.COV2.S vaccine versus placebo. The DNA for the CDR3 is TGCGCCAGCACCAGGGCAGGGGGAAATCAAATAGAGACCCAGTACTTC. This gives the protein CASTRAGGNQIETQYF.